Presented here are 20 T cell receptor beta chains from one specimen sequenced in a study of T cell clonality in common variable immunodeficiency. Sequencing was performed with immunoSEQ multiplex PCR; in TCRdb, only in-frame clones are kept and a portion is missing. The repertoire consists of 25,000 to 35,000 clones, none detected only once. Overall study results and limits: In common variable immunodeficiency, TCR beta chains reportedly carried fewer deletions and N-nucleotide insertions.

For these receptors, no antigen is known. The sample taken for sequencing was peripheral blood mononuclear cells. The receptors were sampled from a human donor with common variable immunodeficiency.

This clone has ten or more counts. The missing CDR3 end, 3 residues past where the read stops, is filled in from the germline J gene. The rearrangement uses TRBV10-3 and TRBJ2-3; TRBD2 matches 8 bases. The CDR3 consists of 15 residues. Trimming took 6 bases from V and 3 from J; bases not matched to a gene: 8. Germline V CDR1 and CDR2: ENHRY, SYGVKD. The CDR3 reads CAIRFSTSGTDTQYF. The CDR3 DNA, read in part, is TGTGCCATCAGATTCTCTACTAGCGGTACAGATACG.

On this clone: Read sequence stops 3 residues before the CDR3 end, and the germline J gene provides the missing end. The chain employs TRBV7-9 and TRBJ2-5; 10 positions agree with TRBD1. Germline loops: CDR1 SEHNR, CDR2 FQNEAQ (reference sequence). The CDR3 extends over 15 amino acids. The trim removed 4 bases at V and 0 bases at J, leaving 2 bases unmatched. Incomplete CDR3 DNA: TGTGCCAGCAGCTACGGGACAGGGGACCAAGAGACC. It specifies CASSYGTGDQET. The full CDR3 sequence reads CASSYGTGDQETQYF.

There are a few counts of this clone. The CDR3 is cut off 3 residues early in the read; its end comes from the germline J gene. Other DNA sequences in the same sample also yield this CDR3. The V call is TRBV7-2, the J call TRBJ1-1; 8 bases are a match to TRBD1. V lost 5 bases, J lost 1 base, and 6 bases stayed unmatched. The V gene's germline CDR1 is SGHTA and CDR2 FQGNSA. This CDR3 spans 15 amino acids. The CDR3 sequence is CASSPRTGTNTEAFF. Partial CDR3 DNA: TGTGCCAGCAGCCCCCGGACAGGGACGAACACTGAA.

To note about this clone: The read finishes 3 residues shy of the CDR3 end, and the germline J gene is used to complete it. This chain joins TRBV7-9 and TRBJ1-3, with 10 bases matching TRBD1. Germline CDR1 SEHNR, CDR2 FQNEAQ (reference sequence). The V segment lost 5 bases and the J segment 8 bases; nucleotides outside the gene matches: 9. The CDR3 covers 15 residues. CDR3: CASSPGTGAMDTIYF. The sequenced CDR3 bases are TGTGCCAGCAGCCCAGGGACAGGGGCGATGGACACC.

This clone came up a few times. CDR3 residues: CASSRTDKNYGYTF. The part of the CDR3 DNA that was read is TGTGCCAGCTCACGGACAGACAAGAACTATGGC. The chain couples TRBV18 to TRBJ1-2, with a weak D call TRBD1 (6 bases). The sequenced fragment ends 3 residues before the CDR3 boundary, so the rest is inferred from the germline J gene. The V gene's germline CDR1 is KGHSH and CDR2 LQKENI. The V and J ends lost 4 bases and 2 bases respectively, with 11 bases between them. The CDR3 length is 14 residues.

For this clone: Relative to the germline gene, one junction end is altered; a read error may explain this. The CDR3 bases that were read are TGTGCTAGCAGCCCATCCAGGGTATCGGTGGCTAACTATGGC. Protein: CASSPSRVSVANYG. The whole CDR3 sequence is CASSPSRVSVANYGYTF. The gene calls are TRBV7-7 and TRBJ1-2; D is perhaps TRBD1 (5 bases). Sequencing ends 3 residues short of the CDR3 end; the germline J gene provides the rest. This CDR3 has 17 amino acids. CDR1 is SSHAT and CDR2 is FNYEAQ in the germline V gene (reference sequence).

This clone has at least ten counts. The read terminates 3 residues ahead of where the CDR3 ends, so the germline J gene completes it. The J gene is TRBJ2-5, the V gene TRBV20-1, with D tentatively TRBD2 (7 bases). The V gene's germline CDR1 is DFQATT and CDR2 SNEGSKA (reference sequence). The CDR3 loop spans 13 amino acids. The V end was cut by 5 bases, the J end by 5 bases, with 15 bases between. CDR3 DNA (partial): TGCAGTGCTCCTGGGGGGGCTTTTGAGACC. It specifies CSAPGGAFET. The entire CDR3 protein reads CSAPGGAFETQYF.

This clone was observed at least ten times. The read terminates 3 residues ahead of where the CDR3 ends, so the germline J gene completes it. The gene calls are TRBV7-9 and TRBJ2-2; no definite D call. Germline values: CDR1 SEHNR, CDR2 FQNEAQ (reference sequence). The CDR3 sequence is 13 residues long. V was pared by 4 bases and J by 4 bases, with 7 bases between. CDR3 sequence: CASSYVATGELFF. The covered CDR3 bases are TGTGCCAGCAGCTACGTGGCCACCGGGGAG.

Within the sample, this clone is medium-sized (0.01 to 0.1%). With the read ending 3 residues before the CDR3 end, the germline J gene is used to fill in that end. V gene TRBV7-2 combines with J gene TRBJ2-1, with D tentatively TRBD2 (6 bases). The CDR3 runs to 15 residues. The ends were cut back, 1 base at V and 5 bases at J, with 12 bases in the middle. In germline, CDR1 is SGHTA, CDR2 FQGNSA. Here the CDR3 reads CASSLVAGRNNEQFF. The DNA read from the CDR3 is TGTGCCAGCAGCTTAGTGGCGGGGCGAAACAATGAG.

This clone has just a few counts. Read coverage stops 3 residues before the CDR3 terminus; the germline J gene supplies the remainder. The V gene is TRBV18, the J gene TRBJ2-1, with TRBD1 matching 7 bases. The CDR3 runs 15 residues. Losses at the gene ends were 4 bases for V and 7 bases for J; bases not matched to a gene: 10. From germline, CDR1 is KGHSH and CDR2 LQKENI. The CDR3 loop reads CASSLRQGPENEQFF. Partial CDR3 DNA: TGTGCCAGCTCACTAAGACAGGGTCCTGAGAATGAG.

In the case of this clone: Sequencing ends 3 residues short of the CDR3 end; the germline J gene provides the rest. The rearrangement uses TRBV2 and TRBJ1-5; D is undetermined. This CDR3 has 15 amino acids. Trimming cost V 7 bases and J 0 bases, with 13 bases left between them. Germline loops: CDR1 SNHLY, CDR2 FYNNEI. CDR3 in amino acids: CASTPTGYSNQPQHF. CDR3 DNA (partial): TGTGCCAGCACCCCGACTGGATATAGCAATCAGCCC.

In this sample, this clone turned up many times. The read stops 3 residues short of the end of the CDR3; the missing end is completed from the germline J gene. The rearrangement joins TRBV29-1 to TRBJ1-1; 10 positions match TRBD1. V trimming: 5 bases; J trimming: 4 bases; junction bases outside the gene matches: 4. The CDR3 has 13 amino acids. Per germline, CDR1 SQVTM and CDR2 ANQGSEA. The CDR3 loop reads CSVTRDRGTEAFF. The CDR3 bases that were read are TGCAGCGTTACTCGGGACAGGGGCACTGAA.

This clone was seen ten or more times. The read ends 3 residues shy of where the CDR3 ends; the end is completed using the germline J gene. The rearrangement links TRBV18 to TRBJ2-2, with TRBD2 matching over 11 bases. In germline, CDR1 is KGHSH, CDR2 LQKENI. V dropped 4 bases and J dropped 1; count of bases not matched to a gene: 5. The CDR3 runs 17 residues. CDR3 sequence: CASSRLLAGVNTGELFF. CDR3 DNA, as far as it was read: TGTGCCAGCTCACGCCTACTAGCGGGGGTGAACACCGGGGAG.

There are a few counts of this clone. Coverage ceases 3 residues before the CDR3 finishes, and the germline J gene fills in the end. The V call is TRBV18, the J call TRBJ2-5; 10 nucleotides line up with TRBD2. The CDR3 totals 17 residues. The V segment lost 3 bases and the J segment 0 bases; nucleotides outside the gene matches: 7. CDR1 and CDR2 from the germline V gene are KGHSH and LQKENI. CDR3 protein: CASSPPRAGGYQETQYF. The CDR3 bases that were read are TGTGCCAGCTCACCGCCACGAGCGGGGGGGTACCAAGAGACC.

Regarding this clone: A read error is possible here, since a much larger clone lies one base away. Read sequence stops 3 residues before the CDR3 end, and the germline J gene provides the missing end. This chain links TRBV2 with TRBJ2-3; D perhaps matches TRBD1 (5 bases). Trimming pared 3 bases from V and 5 bases from J, leaving 12 bases between. The CDR3 is 14 residues long. CDR1 and CDR2 (germline): SNHLY, FYNNEI. CDR3 sequence reads: CASSDWQGGDTQYF. The sequenced part of the CDR3 DNA is TGTGCCAGCAGTGATTGGCAGGGCGGAGATACG.

Regarding this clone: The read terminates 3 residues ahead of where the CDR3 ends, so the germline J gene completes it. The chain links TRBV18 to TRBJ1-3; tentative D call: TRBD1 (6 bases). Germline-derived CDR1 and CDR2 are KGHSH and LQKENI. The CDR3 length is 15 residues. The V and J ends lost 4 bases and 5 bases respectively, with 15 bases between them. CDR3 sequence reads: CASSLYRDYRNTIYF. CDR3 DNA, as far as it was read: TGTGCCAGCTCACTCTACAGGGATTACCGAAACACC. Full variable domain (remainder filled in from reference TRBV18 and TRBJ1-3): NAGVMQNPRHLVRRRGQEARLRCSPMKGHSHVYWYRQLPEEGLKFMVYLQKENIIDESGMPKERFSAEFPKEGPSILRIQQVVRGDSAAYFCASSLYRDYRNTIYFGEGSWLTVV.

The table lists this clone with many counts. The CDR3 end falls 3 residues outside the read, so it is completed with the germline J gene. The V and J genes are TRBV7-6 and TRBJ1-2; 9 nucleotides agree with TRBD1. The CDR3 is made up of 15 amino acids. Per the germline V gene, CDR1 is SGHVS and CDR2 is FNYEAQ. V shed 6 bases, J shed 4 bases, and the junction held 9 bases outside the gene matches. The CDR3 DNA, read in part, is TGTGCCAGCAGTTACTCTGGACAGGGGTCCTATGGC. Its translation is CASSYSGQGSYG. The full CDR3 sequence reads CASSYSGQGSYGYTF.

This clone was recorded a few times. Read sequence stops 3 residues before the CDR3 end, and the germline J gene provides the missing end. This chain links TRBV20-1 with TRBJ2-1; TRBD2 matches at 10 bases. Germline values: CDR1 DFQATT, CDR2 SNEGSKA (reference sequence). This CDR3 spans 12 amino acids. The V gene end was trimmed by 6 bases and the J gene end by 6 bases; junction bases not matched to a gene: 2. The CDR3 spells CSARTSGNEQFF. CDR3 DNA, as far as it was read: TGCAGTGCGAGGACTAGCGGCAATGAG.

This clone was seen more than once but under ten times. With the read ending 3 residues before the CDR3 end, the germline J gene is used to fill in that end. This rearrangement joins TRBV7-9 to TRBJ2-3, with 11 bases aligning to TRBD2. V was pared by 5 bases and J by 3 bases, with 4 bases of the junction left unmatched. Germline CDR1 reads SEHNR; CDR2 reads FQNEAQ (reference sequence). This CDR3 is 15 amino acids long. The CDR3 sequence is CASSPSSGGTDTQYF. The sequenced part of the CDR3 DNA is TGTGCCAGCAGCCCCTCTAGCGGGGGGACAGATACG.

Of note for this clone: The read terminates 3 residues ahead of where the CDR3 ends, so the germline J gene completes it. V is TRBV7-9 and J is TRBJ2-3; 8 bases align to TRBD2. From germline, CDR1 is SEHNR and CDR2 FQNEAQ (reference sequence). J lost 5 bases, V lost 3 bases, and 7 bases had no gene match. This CDR3 spans 15 amino acids. This CDR3 reads CASSFGTSGIDTQYF. Partial CDR3 DNA: TGTGCCAGCAGCTTTGGAACTAGCGGAATAGATACG.